Shown below are 30 T cell receptor beta chains from a single sample sequenced in a study of cytomegalovirus exposure and HLA in healthy donors. Researchers ran the PCR with 60 Vbeta and 13 Jbeta primers. Produced via immunoSEQ multiplex PCR; TCRdb's table is partial and in-frame only. The sample contains around 170,000 clones, 76% of which appear only once. The sample consisted of PBMCs. These receptors were collected from a man younger than 30 in good health and CMV-seronegative.

This clone was observed a handful of times. The chain recombines TRBV9 with TRBJ1-2; a possible D gene is TRBD1 (6 bases). This CDR3 region has 15 residues. Germline assignment: CDR1 SGDLS and CDR2 YYNGEE. Trimming removed 0 bases from V and 5 bases from J, with 14 bases in between. CDR3 residues: CASSVESQGRYGYTF. Written as DNA, the CDR3 is TGTGCCAGCAGCGTAGAGTCGCAGGGGCGGTATGGCTACACCTTC.

The CDR3 bases are TGTGCCAGCAGTCGCGATAGGGGAGATACGCAGTATTTT. Its protein is CASSRDRGDTQYF. The chain combines TRBV6-4 with TRBJ2-3; maybe TRBD1 (5 bases). The CDR3 consists of 13 residues. V was pared by 5 bases and J by 5 bases, with 11 bases between. Germline values: CDR1 MRHNA, CDR2 SNTAGT.

V and J are TRBV5-1 and TRBJ1-2; D gene uncertain. Germline V gives CDR1 SGHRS, CDR2 YFSETQ. The V and J ends lost 4 bases and 0 bases respectively, with 7 bases between them. CDR3 length: 13 residues. CDR3 protein: CASSALTNYGYTF. Written as DNA, the CDR3 is TGCGCCAGCAGCGCCCTAACTAACTATGGCTACACCTTC.

The V gene is TRBV25-1, the J gene TRBJ2-7, with TRBD1 matching 8 bases. This CDR3 contains 14 residues. V gave up 3 bases and J gave up 2 bases; unmatched junction bases: 3. Germline CDR1 and CDR2: MGHDK and SYGVNS. CDR3 nucleotides: TGTGCCAGCAGTGAGACAGGGGTTCCCTACGAGCAGTACTTC. The encoded protein is CASSETGVPYEQYF.

This clone has more than one count but fewer than ten. The CDR3 is CASSPDINTEAFF. The DNA of the CDR3 is TGTGCCAGCAGCCCTGACATTAACACTGAAGCTTTCTTT. This chain links TRBV5-4 with TRBJ1-1, with D uncertain. The CDR3 is made up of 13 amino acids. Germline V lookup: CDR1 SGHNT, CDR2 YYREEE (reference sequence). The germline V and J ends were trimmed by 4 bases and 2 bases, with 9 bases remaining between them.

The chain uses TRBV7-9 and TRBJ1-1, with 7 bases lining up with TRBD1. Germline V gene lookup returns CDR1 SEHNR and CDR2 FQNEAQ (reference sequence). V shed 6 bases and J 4 bases; nucleotides not matched to a gene: 11. This CDR3 is 15 amino acids long. The CDR3: CASRRGGLRGTEAFF. The CDR3, as DNA: TGTGCCAGCAGAAGAGGGGGCCTTAGGGGCACTGAAGCTTTCTTT.

The sample holds a few counts of this clone. The CDR3 nucleotides read TGTGCCAGCAGTTTATCTAGCGGGAGACGCGAGCAGTACTTC. This gives the protein CASSLSSGRREQYF. The chain has TRBV27 and TRBJ2-7; the match to TRBD2 covers 9 bases. Germline V lookup: CDR1 MNHEY, CDR2 SMNVEV (reference sequence). This CDR3 spans 14 amino acids. Trimming at V came to 0 bases and at J to 6 bases, leaving 3 bases not matched to a gene.

The V gene is TRBV28, the J gene TRBJ2-5; 8 nucleotides align to TRBD1. This CDR3 comprises 16 residues. Germline CDR1 is MDHEN and CDR2 is SYDVKM. The V gene end was trimmed by 7 bases and the J gene end by 5 bases; junction bases not matched to a gene: 15. The CDR3 sequence: CASTPVRGRGLETQYF. CDR3 sequence (DNA): TGTGCCAGCACCCCGGTGAGGGGCAGGGGGCTTGAGACCCAGTACTTC.

This clone was detected once. The V gene is TRBV14, the J gene TRBJ1-4; TRBD1 is a possible D gene (6 bases). V gave up 1 base and J gave up 4 bases, with 13 bases separating them. This CDR3 has 16 amino acids. The germline V gene has CDR1 SGHDN and CDR2 FVKESK. The CDR3 nucleotides are TGTGCCAGCAGCCAAGCCTGGACAGCCCATAATGAAAAACTGTTTTTT. Amino acid sequence: CASSQAWTAHNEKLFF.

This chain uses TRBV5-4 with TRBJ2-3; the match to TRBD1 covers 8 bases. This CDR3 is built from 15 residues. The V gene end was trimmed by 5 bases and the J gene end by 0 bases; junction bases not matched to a gene: 5. The germline V gene encodes CDR1 SGHNT and CDR2 YYREEE (reference sequence). The chain's CDR3 is CASSPRGRSTDTQYF. CDR3 sequence (DNA): TGTGCCAGCAGTCCCAGGGGGCGGAGCACAGATACGCAGTATTTT.

This clone was counted between two and nine times. The gene calls are TRBV5-1 and TRBJ2-3; TRBD2 matches at 12 bases. This CDR3 has 14 residues. Germline V CDR1 and CDR2: SGHRS, YFSETQ. The junction had 2 bases not matched to a gene; V was cut back by 5 bases and J by 4 bases. CDR3 residues: CASRTSGSADTQYF. For the CDR3, the DNA is TGCGCCAGCAGGACTAGCGGGAGTGCAGATACGCAGTATTTT.

V and J are TRBV4-1 and TRBJ1-4, with D perhaps matching TRBD1 (5 bases). Germline CDR1 reads MGHRA; CDR2 reads YSYEKL. CDR3 length: 15 amino acids. V was cut by 3 bases and J by 0 bases, with 8 bases left in between. The CDR3 region is CASSQGPATNEKLFF. The CDR3 nucleotides are TGCGCCAGCAGCCAGGGGCCCGCAACTAATGAAAAACTGTTTTTT.

This clone was observed a handful of times. The gene calls are TRBV6-5 and TRBJ2-7; tentatively, D is TRBD1 (5 bases). This CDR3 is 14 amino acids long. The germline V gene encodes CDR1 MNHEY and CDR2 SVGAGI. V was shortened by 2 bases and J by 6 bases, with 14 bases between the two germline ends. In DNA form, the CDR3 reads TGTGCCAGCAGTTACGGACAACTGGGGCCCGAGCAGTACTTC. Translating it yields CASSYGQLGPEQYF.

CDR3 in DNA: TGCGCCAGCAGTTTAATACTAGAAGAGACCCAGTACTTC. Translating gives CASSLILEETQYF. The rearrangement joins TRBV5-1 to TRBJ2-5, with a weak D call TRBD2 (5 bases). Trimming took off 5 bases at V and 3 bases at J, with 11 bases between the two ends. The CDR3 has 13 amino acids. The germline CDR1 and CDR2 sequences are SGHRS and YFSETQ.

V gene TRBV6-5 combines with J gene TRBJ2-3, with 9 bases lining up with TRBD2. The V segment lost 6 bases and the J segment 5 bases; nucleotides outside the gene matches: 6. Germline V gives CDR1 MNHEY, CDR2 SVGAGI. The CDR3 loop spans 14 amino acids. This CDR3 is CASRRGGLGDTQYF. CDR3 sequence (DNA): TGTGCCAGCAGGCGGGGGGGGCTGGGAGATACGCAGTATTTT.

This chain connects TRBV19 to TRBJ2-6; TRBD2 matches 7 bases. Germline V lookup: CDR1 LNHDA, CDR2 SQIVND (reference sequence). The CDR3 length is 18 residues. The junction had 13 bases not matched to a gene; V was cut back by 7 bases and J by 1 base. The DNA for the CDR3 is TGTGCCAGTACCCCGGGAGGAGGATACGGGTCTGGGGCCAACGTCCTGACTTTC. Translated: CASTPGGGYGSGANVLTF.

CDR3 amino acids: CASSTGFNTEAFF. CDR3 nucleotides: TGTGCCAGCAGCACCGGGTTTAACACTGAAGCTTTCTTT. The chain couples TRBV11-2 to TRBJ1-1; D uncertain. CDR1 and CDR2 (germline): SGHAT, FQNNGV. V was trimmed by 5 bases and J by 2 bases, leaving 9 bases between them. This CDR3 region has 13 residues.

The chain has TRBV6-1 and TRBJ1-2; 8 nucleotides match TRBD1. The CDR3 is 15 amino acids. V dropped 3 bases and J dropped 8; count of bases not matched to a gene: 11. The germline V gene has CDR1 MNHNS and CDR2 SASEGT. The CDR3 sequence: CASSDLRQGIGGYTF. CDR3 DNA: TGTGCCAGCAGTGACCTTAGACAGGGGATAGGGGGCTACACCTTC.

The V and J genes are TRBV7-2 and TRBJ1-1, with D possibly being TRBD1 (6 bases). V was shortened by 5 bases and J by 13 bases, with 23 bases between the two germline ends. Germline CDR1 and CDR2: SGHTA and FQGNSA. The CDR3 consists of 14 residues. This CDR3 reads CASSLQTADRLGFF. The CDR3 DNA sequence: TGTGCCAGCAGCCTCCAAACCGCCGACAGGTTGGGTTTCTTT.

The V and J genes are TRBV6-1 and TRBJ2-1, with D unclear. Germline V gene sequence: CDR1 MNHNS, CDR2 SASEGT. The CDR3 has 14 amino acids. Between the trimmed V and J ends, which lost 2 bases and 5 bases, there was a span of 10 bases. CDR3 protein: CASSERRVDNEQFF. Written as DNA, the CDR3 is TGTGCCAGCAGTGAACGTAGAGTAGACAATGAGCAGTTCTTC.

This clone was detected only once. The gene calls are TRBV10-3 and TRBJ2-2; D might be TRBD1 (5 bases). The ends were cut back, 5 bases at V and 7 bases at J, with 14 bases in the middle. The CDR3 extends over 14 amino acids. CDR1 ENHRY and CDR2 SYGVKD come from the germline V gene. The CDR3 DNA reads TGTGCCATCAGTTCAGGGTATAACGTCGGGGAGCTGTTTTTT. This codes for CAISSGYNVGELFF.

The J gene is TRBJ1-5, the V gene TRBV10-1, with 7 bases aligning to TRBD1. The CDR3 length is 15 residues. After removal of 3 bases from V and 3 bases from J, the junction contained 5 bases not matched to a gene. Germline V CDR1 and CDR2: WNHNN, SYGVQD (reference sequence). The CDR3 bases are TGCGCCAGCAGTGACCACAGGGGACTCAATCAGCCCCAGCATTTT. Protein: CASSDHRGLNQPQHF.

The rearrangement uses TRBV2 and TRBJ2-1; TRBD2 matches 10 bases. Germline trimming cut 6 bases from V and 8 bases from J; bases unmatched to any gene: 10. CDR3 length equals 15 residues. The V gene's germline CDR1 is SNHLY and CDR2 FYNNEI. The CDR3 here is CASRSLAGVRDEQFF. The CDR3 DNA reads as TGTGCCAGCAGATCGCTAGCGGGAGTGAGGGATGAGCAGTTCTTC.

This chain uses TRBV19 with TRBJ2-7; TRBD1 aligns across 8 bases. Trimming at V came to 6 bases and at J to 0 bases, leaving 4 bases not matched to a gene. Germline CDR1 and CDR2: LNHDA and SQIVND (reference sequence). CDR3 length: 14 residues. The chain's CDR3 is CASRPTGGSYEQYF. Here the CDR3 DNA reads TGTGCCAGTAGGCCCACAGGGGGCTCCTACGAGCAGTACTTC.

The chain has TRBV5-4 and TRBJ2-3, with D possibly being TRBD2 (6 bases). This CDR3 has 16 amino acids. V gave up 0 bases and J gave up 2 bases, with 13 bases separating them. The germline V gene encodes CDR1 SGHNT and CDR2 YYREEE (reference sequence). The CDR3 reads CASSLGREPPTDTQYF. The CDR3 nucleotides are TGTGCCAGCAGCTTGGGCCGGGAGCCCCCCACAGATACGCAGTATTTT.

The chain is built from TRBV20-1 and TRBJ1-1; D not certain. V was pared by 6 bases and J by 10 bases, with 12 bases between. There are 10 residues in the CDR3. Germline V gives CDR1 DFQATT, CDR2 SNEGSKA (reference sequence). The chain's CDR3 is CSANLGGAFF. The CDR3 region has the DNA TGCAGTGCCAATCTAGGCGGAGCTTTCTTT.

The chain is built from TRBV7-3 and TRBJ2-1; no reliable D call. V was pared by 1 base and J by 5 bases, with 12 bases between. This CDR3 comprises 15 residues. Looked up from germline, CDR1 is SGHTA and CDR2 is FQGTGA. In DNA, the CDR3 is TGTGCCAGCAGCTTAAACCCGCTCTATAACAATGAGCAGTTCTTC. Amino acid sequence: CASSLNPLYNNEQFF.

In its sample, this clone was seen a few times. The chain couples TRBV10-3 to TRBJ1-2; 8 bases are a match to TRBD1. V gave up 4 bases and J gave up 6 bases; unmatched junction bases: 10. Looked up from germline, CDR1 is ENHRY and CDR2 is SYGVKD. The CDR3 length is 15 residues. Here the CDR3 DNA reads TGTGCCATCAGTGGGGGTGTGACAGGGGTAGATGGCTACACCTTC. Translated, it gives CAISGGVTGVDGYTF.

This chain connects TRBV28 to TRBJ1-5, with D uncertain. The germline V gene encodes CDR1 MDHEN and CDR2 SYDVKM. CDR3 length: 14 residues. V lost 5 bases to trimming and J lost 0 bases, with 8 bases between them. The CDR3 is CASSTQSSNQPQHF. DNA of the CDR3: TGTGCCAGCAGTACACAGTCTAGCAATCAGCCCCAGCATTTT.

The gene calls are TRBV5-6 and TRBJ2-2; 8 positions agree with TRBD2. This CDR3 region has 18 residues. The V gene end was trimmed by 0 bases and the J gene end by 1 base; junction bases not matched to a gene: 8. Germline CDR1 SGHDT, CDR2 YYEEEE. For the CDR3, the DNA is TGTGCCAGCAGCTTGGTTCTAGCGGGCACCCTGAACACCGGGGAGCTGTTTTTT. Protein: CASSLVLAGTLNTGELFF.